Described below is a single TCR beta chain sequence and its context. Its target antigen remains unknown. The record has no base qualities; no much larger clone is one base away. Preparation of the library involved the immunoSEQ multiplex PCR assay. For most patients, genomic DNA was isolated using the Qiagen DNeasy Blood and Tissue Kit and was shipped frozen to Adaptive Biotechnologies for TCR sequencing. For most patients, genomic DNA was subjected to high-throughput TCR-beta CDR3 sequencing by Adaptive Biotechnologies. The original methods were these. Adaptive's ImmunoSEQ software supplied the TCR sequencing data for 15 to 20 patients, while MiXCR and VDJtools were used to process three other patients. To correct CD4 versus CD8 sorting errors, any sequence found in both subsets at a frequency ratio below 5:1 was removed. CDR3 nucleotide sequences shared by donor and recipient were removed because the origin of these sequences could not be assigned. To count as alloreactive, a clone needed at least 2-fold expansion over unstimulated cells and a minimum CFSE-low frequency of 0.002% (template counts) or 0.001% (read counts). Mappable clones were those detected in sequenced pre-transplant spleen, lymph node, or MLR CFSE-low populations of the donor or recipient. The cumulative frequency of alloreactive clones was calculated as a percentage of all sequences, weighted by copy number. TCRdb retrieved this table from immuneACCESS and kept in-frame rearrangements only. Not all clones are present; in checked studies, unresolved V genes account for under half, and no reason is known for the remainder. V and J calls and clone size are those listed in that table; D and trimming were worked out from the DNA. The table for this sample lists about 100,000 clones; less than 90% of them were counted only once. The ten largest make up over 0.95% of the sample.

This specimen comes from a study of graft-versus-host responses after intestinal transplantation (dated by TCRdb to the early 2020s). Looking at the study overall: Multivisceral, liver-intestinal, or isolated intestinal transplants were received by the recipients. Rather than going through the commercial service, samples from a few later patients were sequenced in-house on an Illumina MiSeq and processed with MiXCR. After intestinal transplantation, graft-versus-host and host-versus-graft alloreactive T cell clones were followed in the graft, circulation and bone marrow using bulk TCR-beta CDR3 sequencing. The cohort enrolled some 23 intestinal transplant recipients, one of whom was a retransplant, and 3 patients without pretransplant specimens were excluded. All recipients received anti-thymocyte globulin induction followed by maintenance tacrolimus and steroids for roughly 3 years. Donor T cell macrochimerism was defined as a peak of at least 4% donor T cells among recipient peripheral blood mononuclear cells. To identify alloreactive clones, pre-transplant mixed lymphocyte reaction products were sequenced and then compared with unstimulated pre-transplant donor and recipient T cells.

The study at large found these results: GvH clones turned up in recipient bone marrow, with some appearing earlier in ileal mucosa or blood, a pattern consistent with an intestinal mucosal origin. Peak levels of circulating GvH clones were associated with declines in HvG clones early after transplant. In patients with donor T cell macrochimerism, the allografts had high GvH to HvG T cell clonal ratios. The conclusions were limited by the relatively low number and heterogeneity of the intestinal transplant patients.

Looking up the germline V gene yields CDR1 MGHDK and CDR2 SYGVNS. The CDR3 measures 13 amino acids from cysteine to phenylalanine. Left in the record is the CDR3 DNA by itself, 39 bases read in frame from the first base. A distance of 11 bases separates the germline ends of V and J, which lose 7 bases and 3 bases respectively. This sample's time point label indicates: cells obtained before transplantation from donor or recipient. CD3+CD4+ and CD3+CD8+ populations were FACS-sorted from unstimulated pre-transplant donor and recipient cells taken from spleen or lymph nodes. The V and J segments used are TRBV25-1 and TRBJ2-3; the D gene cannot be named for sure. Material: unstimulated CD4+ T cells sorted from spleen or lymph node cells, obtained before transplant. This receptor was obtained from a human donor who was the organ donor for an intestinal transplant. For the CDR3, the sequence is CASKSVHTDTQYF. The DNA reads as follows: TGTGCCAGCAAATCGGTGCATACAGATACGCAGTATTTT.